The subject of this entry is one T cell receptor beta chain. The antigen remains unidentified. Using its own MiXCR run on the RT-PCR reads, TCRdb lists one record per CDR3 protein. The top ten clones hold approximately 7.6% of a sample with 600,000 to 700,000 distinct CDR3 sequences, 14% of them seen once. These data are taken from a study of response to subunit inactivated influenza vaccine. Germline V gene data show CDR1 as LGHNA and CDR2 as YSLEER. The ends were cut back, 1 base at V and 3 bases at J, with 9 bases in the middle. The CDR3 is 15 residues long. Study-wide results and limits: That few new T cells are recruited by each seasonal influenza vaccination was the authors' suggestion.

The chain links TRBV4-3 to TRBJ1-4; D is unclear. The sample consisted of PBMCs from blood, taken roughly 2 weeks before vaccination. This receptor was obtained from a man in his fifties or sixties who received an inactivated influenza vaccine. The CDR3 here is CASSQVRAANEKLFF. The CDR3 DNA reads TGCGCCAGCAGCCAAGTGAGGGCTGCTAATGAAAAACTGTTTTTT.